This T cell receptor beta chain was identified in a study of T cell responses to AZD1222 COVID-19 vaccine. Study overall: Investigators merged groups given second doses at roughly 4 or roughly 12 weeks.

The V end was cut by 5 bases, the J end by 1 base, with 11 bases between. Germline V gene sequence: CDR1 ENHRY, CDR2 SYGVKD. The CDR3 runs 14 residues. Produced via immunoSEQ multiplex PCR; TCRdb's table is partial and in-frame only. The sample holds under 200,000 clones, approximately 91% seen once. Sequenced material: peripheral blood, taken on day 0 of AZD1222 vaccination. The TCR comes from an adult in good health. The chain is built from TRBV10-3 and TRBJ2-5, with no clear D. CDR3 in amino acids: CAISRPESQETQYF. The CDR3 DNA reads TGTGCCATCAGTAGACCTGAAAGCCAAGAGACCCAGTACTTC.